The T cell receptor beta chain described here comes from a study of blood T cell repertoires in COVID-19. Background on the study: Sources were T cells, B-cell-depleted T cells, or PBMCs; the material itself was cDNA or gDNA.

This CDR3 contains 18 residues. V dropped 1 base and J dropped 0; count of bases not matched to a gene: 9. Germline loops: CDR1 SGHRS, CDR2 YFSETQ. Source study methods: For nucleated cells, counts were estimated from reference gene primer amplification. The table came from immunoSEQ multiplex PCR; TCRdb's copy has only in-frame clones and leaves some out. The V and J calls and clone size were taken over from that table, and D and trimming were inferred from the DNA. The sample consists of 65,000 to 95,000 clones, around 81% of them appearing once. This clone was seen once. This sequence was found in a man of 80 years or more with active or convalescent COVID-19. The source material was peripheral blood. The chain links TRBV5-1 to TRBJ1-1; 10 positions agree with TRBD1. The CDR3 coding sequence is TGCGCCAGCAGCTTGCCCCGGGACAGGGGCTTCCTGAACACTGAAGCTTTCTTT. Protein product: CASSLPRDRGFLNTEAFF.